This TCR beta chain was sequenced during a study of blood T cell repertoires in COVID-19. Study context: Italy, Spain and the United States were the sources of the convalescent and acute COVID-19 samples. From T cells, B-cell-depleted T cells, or PBMCs came the material, which was cDNA or gDNA.

As originally analysed: Researchers report that nucleated cell counts were estimated from reference gene primer amplification. TCRdb's table, derived via immunoSEQ multiplex PCR, lists solely in-frame clones and lacks some. The V and J calls and the clone size are those of that table, but D and trimming were determined from the DNA. There are some 170,000 clones in the sample; around 80% occur only once, and roughly 9.1% lies in the top ten. The CDR3 spans 15 residues. The germline CDR1 and CDR2 sequences are SGHVS and FNYEAQ. V dropped 3 bases and J dropped 0 bases, with 12 bases sitting between them. This clone has a single count.

This receptor was taken from a woman older than 75 with active or convalescent COVID-19. The genes are TRBV7-6 and TRBJ2-7, with D possibly being TRBD1 (6 bases). The sample was peripheral blood. Here the CDR3 DNA reads TGTGCCAGCAGCTTCCAGGGGAAGGGCTCCTACGAGCAGTACTTC. Its protein is CASSFQGKGSYEQYF. Variable domain in full (rest from reference TRBV7-6 and TRBJ2-7): GAGVSQSPRYKVTKRGQDVALRCDPISGHVSLYWYRQALGQGPEFLTYFNYEAQQDKSGLPNDRFSAERPEGSISTLTIQRTEQRDSAMYRCASSFQGKGSYEQYFGPGTRLTVT.